This T cell receptor (beta chain) is from a study of Ad26.COV2.S vaccination and SARS-CoV-2 variants. Study in general: A participant enrolled in the COV1001 Ad26.COV2.S trial arm provided the sample. Ad26.COV2.S given intramuscularly, once or twice 56 days apart.

Sequenced by immunoSEQ multiplex PCR; TCRdb stores in-frame clones only, minus some. The repertoire consists of roughly 380,000 clones, with around nine tenths occurring once and the leading ten covering around 3.6%. Study-wide points: Possibly, TCR breadth and depth analyses underestimated total T cell responses. Substantial post-vaccination breadth of spike-specific CD8+ and CD4+ T cell responses was reported.

Treatment defined: about 20 received Ad26.COV2.S at low or high dose, single or two shots; about 5 received placebo; per-sample allocation not given. After the first vaccine or placebo injection, samples were drawn on day 63. This clone was detected only once. The antigen is not known. Per germline, CDR1 KGHDR and CDR2 SFDVKD. This CDR3 has 12 residues. The germline V and J ends were trimmed by 9 bases and 5 bases, with 10 bases remaining between them. Sequenced here: peripheral blood, sampled in a trial of Ad26.COV2.S vaccine versus placebo. The V call is TRBV24-1, the J call TRBJ2-1; D unresolved. This receptor was obtained from a person aged 18-60 years who received the Ad26.COV2.S COVID-19 vaccine or a placebo. In DNA form, the CDR3 reads TGTGCCACCGGCAGACAAAACAATGAGCAGTTCTTC. Its protein product is CATGRQNNEQFF.